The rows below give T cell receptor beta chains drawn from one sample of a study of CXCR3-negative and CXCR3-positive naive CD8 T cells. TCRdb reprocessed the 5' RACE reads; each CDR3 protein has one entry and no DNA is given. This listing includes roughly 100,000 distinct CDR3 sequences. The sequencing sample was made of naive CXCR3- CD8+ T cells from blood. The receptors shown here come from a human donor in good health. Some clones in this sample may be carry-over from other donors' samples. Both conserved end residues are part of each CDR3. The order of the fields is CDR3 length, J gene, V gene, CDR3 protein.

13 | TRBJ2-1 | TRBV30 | CACRQRGVGEQFF
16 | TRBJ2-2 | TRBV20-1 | CSASLGLATNTGELFF
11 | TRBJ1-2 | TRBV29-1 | CSAYHGNGYTF
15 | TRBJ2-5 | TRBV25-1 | CASSGLAGGTWTQYF
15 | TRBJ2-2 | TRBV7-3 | CASSWTSGNTGELFF
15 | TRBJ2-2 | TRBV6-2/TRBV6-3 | CASTLAVDSGGELFF
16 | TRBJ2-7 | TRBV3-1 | CASSQEGGPDLSEQYF
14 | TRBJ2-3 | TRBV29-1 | CSVGFAGQTDTQYF
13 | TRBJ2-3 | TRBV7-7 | CASSLLRVDTQYF
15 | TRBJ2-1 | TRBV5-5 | CASSRRKGGYNEQFF
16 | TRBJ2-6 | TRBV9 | CASSLRMSVGANVLTF
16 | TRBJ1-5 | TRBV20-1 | CSARDPPAGDSQPQHF
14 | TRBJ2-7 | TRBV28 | CASSPQGSTYEQYF
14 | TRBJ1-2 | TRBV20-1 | CSARDGDKAYGYTF
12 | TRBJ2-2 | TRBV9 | CASSVVPGELFF
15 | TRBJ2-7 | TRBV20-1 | CSARATGDRTYEQYF
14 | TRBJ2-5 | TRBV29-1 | CSVEETDLQETQYF
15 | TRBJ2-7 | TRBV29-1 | CSVEGLAGGSYEQYF
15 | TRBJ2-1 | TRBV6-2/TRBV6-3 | CASRPIAGGYNEQFF
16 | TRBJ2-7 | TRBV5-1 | CASSLGTSGGVYEQYF
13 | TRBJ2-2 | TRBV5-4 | CASREGFTGELFF
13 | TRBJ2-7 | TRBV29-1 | CSVRLPNHYEQYF
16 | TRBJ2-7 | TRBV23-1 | CASSQTLRGQTYEQYF
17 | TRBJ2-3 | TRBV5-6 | CASSLVETSGNLDTQYF
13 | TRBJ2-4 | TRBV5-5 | CASSDYLENIQYF
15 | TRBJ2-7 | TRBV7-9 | CASSAGTGEGDEQYF
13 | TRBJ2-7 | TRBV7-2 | CASSPGLGMEQYF
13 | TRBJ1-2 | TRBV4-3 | CASSQKGVYGYTF
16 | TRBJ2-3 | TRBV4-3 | CASSPDGTGYTDTQYF
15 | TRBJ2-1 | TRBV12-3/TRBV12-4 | CASRSGLAGLNEQFF
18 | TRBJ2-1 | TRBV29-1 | CSVVLAASGTGANNEQFF
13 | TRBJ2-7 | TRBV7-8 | CASSMGQDYEQYF
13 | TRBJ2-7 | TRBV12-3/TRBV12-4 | CASSFGSYYEQYF
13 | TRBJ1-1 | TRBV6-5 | CASSYFGGTEAFF
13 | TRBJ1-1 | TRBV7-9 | CASSLGQGAQAFF
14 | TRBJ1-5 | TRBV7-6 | CASSPSGFGQPQHF
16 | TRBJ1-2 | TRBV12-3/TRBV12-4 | CASSLSGGQGVYGYTF
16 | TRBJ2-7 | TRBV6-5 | CASSYLLTGSRYEQYF
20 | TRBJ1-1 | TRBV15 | CATSRDHFLGTEDLNTEAFF
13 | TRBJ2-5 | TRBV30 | CAWSTLGGGTQYF
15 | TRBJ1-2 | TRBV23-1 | CASSQDTRSNYSYTF
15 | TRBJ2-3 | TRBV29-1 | CSAGLPGVLTDTQYF
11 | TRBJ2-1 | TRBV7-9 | CASRQANEQFF
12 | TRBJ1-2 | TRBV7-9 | CASSLSGDGYTF
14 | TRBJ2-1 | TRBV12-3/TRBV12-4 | CASSLVGSYNEQFF
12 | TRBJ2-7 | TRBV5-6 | CASSVTWNEQYF
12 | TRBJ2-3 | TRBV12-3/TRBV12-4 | CASSLGEDTQYF
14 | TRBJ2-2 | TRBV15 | CATSAGAGPGELFF
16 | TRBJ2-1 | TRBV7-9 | CASSGDREGFYNEQFF
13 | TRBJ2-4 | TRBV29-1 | CSVVGIRSGIQYF
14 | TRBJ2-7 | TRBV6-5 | CASSYWAGDNEQYF
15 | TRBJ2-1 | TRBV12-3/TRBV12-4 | CASSWGQGIYDEQFF
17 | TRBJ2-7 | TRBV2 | CASSDSLAGGPAHEQYF
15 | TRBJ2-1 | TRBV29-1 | CSVRTSGFPYNEQFF
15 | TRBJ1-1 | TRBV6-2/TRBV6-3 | CASSYLSGQGGEAFF
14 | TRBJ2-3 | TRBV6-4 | CASSDGQGADTQYF
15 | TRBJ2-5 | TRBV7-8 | CASSLDTGGTETQYF